This T cell receptor beta chain appears in the sequencing data of a study of monozygotic twins with inflammatory bowel disease. TCRdb reprocessed the 5' RACE reads and stores each CDR3 protein as one record, lacking DNA. This sample's table has approximately 210,000 distinct CDR3 sequences. The CDR3 runs 13 residues. Germline lookup yields CDR1 SGDLS and CDR2 YYNGEE. The chain has TRBV9 and TRBJ2-7; with no DNA, the TCRdb D assignment of TRBD1 cannot be verified. The receptor was derived from a human donor with ulcerative colitis or Crohn's disease, or a healthy co-twin of an affected twin (not recorded which). The sample comprised blood. The CDR3 sequence: CASSVDDSYEQYF.